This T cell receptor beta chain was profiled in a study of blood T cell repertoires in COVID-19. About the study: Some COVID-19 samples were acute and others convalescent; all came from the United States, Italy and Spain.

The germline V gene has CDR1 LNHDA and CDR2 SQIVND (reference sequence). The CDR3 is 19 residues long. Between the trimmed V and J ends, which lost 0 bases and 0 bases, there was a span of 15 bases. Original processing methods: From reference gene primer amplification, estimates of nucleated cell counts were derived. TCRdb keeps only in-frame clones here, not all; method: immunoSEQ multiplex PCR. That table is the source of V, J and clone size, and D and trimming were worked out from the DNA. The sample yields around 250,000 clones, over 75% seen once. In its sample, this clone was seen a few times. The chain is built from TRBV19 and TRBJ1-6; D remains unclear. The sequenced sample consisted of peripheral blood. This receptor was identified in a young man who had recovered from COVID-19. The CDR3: CASSIDGRRRSSYNSPLHF. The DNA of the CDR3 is TGTGCCAGTAGTATAGACGGCCGGCGGAGGAGCTCCTATAATTCACCCCTCCACTTT.